This paragraph reports one T cell receptor beta chain. Its antigen is currently unknown. The data are from a study of shared clonotypes between healthy human individuals. Profiling relied on immunoSEQ multiplex PCR, and the TCRdb table lists in-frame clones only, not all of them. The table includes 2 million to 2.5 million clones, 92% detected once. The study's findings and limits: On the whole, naive subsets had larger estimated richness than memory subsets had.

The CDR3 has 13 amino acids. Germline V gives CDR1 LGHNA, CDR2 YSLEER. V was trimmed by 0 bases and J by 7 bases, leaving 7 bases between them. The TCR sequence derives from a man aged 18 to 29 in good health. Some clones in this sample may be carry-over from other donors' samples. V usage is TRBV4-3 and J usage is TRBJ2-1; D is unclear. The material sequenced was naive CD4+ T cells from PBMCs. Regarding subset: CD45RA+ positively selected. CDR3 sequence (DNA): TGCGCCAGCAGCCAAGAGCGAGAGAATGAGCAGTTCTTC. As protein: CASSQERENEQFF.